The 25 T cell receptor beta chains given below trace back to one sample, sequenced in a study of human T cells and chemical hapten exposure. TCRdb re-analysed the RACE reads in MiXCR, keeping a single row per CDR3 protein. The sample contains some 360,000 distinct CDR3 sequences, approximately 5% of which appear only once. Stated time point: pre-sensitization, week 0. Treatment specified: therapeutic diphenylcyclopropenone sensitization with weekly scalp DPC. Specimen: whole blood, collected in connection with sensitization to the hapten diphenylcyclopropenone (DPC). The receptors originated from a woman in her fifties or sixties with alopecia areata. Some clones in this sample may be carry-over from other donors' samples.

Ten or more counts support this clonotype. This chain joins TRBV18 and TRBJ2-7; D might be TRBD1 (6 bases). Germline V gene data show CDR1 as KGHSH and CDR2 as LQKENI. The CDR3 length is 13 residues. The V end was cut by 3 bases, the J end by 3 bases, with 9 bases between. The chain's CDR3 is CASSPGHDYEQYF. DNA of the CDR3: TGTGCCAGCTCACCGGGACACGACTACGAGCAGTACTTC.

This clonotype was observed many times. CDR3 DNA: TGTGCCACCAAGCCGGGAGCGGCCTACGAGCAGTACTTC. It yields the protein CATKPGAAYEQYF. The chain carries TRBV6-5 and TRBJ2-7, with D possibly matching TRBD2 (6 bases). V was shortened by 10 bases and J by 2 bases, with 15 bases between the two germline ends. The V gene's germline CDR1 is MNHEY and CDR2 SVGAGI. CDR3 length equals 13 residues.

This clonotype was found many times. The V gene is TRBV2, the J gene TRBJ1-4; D gene uncertain. Deletions cut 2 bases from V and 8 bases from J, with 6 bases between. Germline V gives CDR1 SNHLY, CDR2 FYNNEI. The CDR3 is 12 amino acids. CDR3 coding DNA: TGTGCCAGCAGTGAATCCCAAGAAAAACTGTTTTTT. Translation gives CASSESQEKLFF.

The chain is built from TRBV9 and TRBJ2-1; 14 nucleotides line up with TRBD2. The CDR3 is 21 amino acids. CDR1 and CDR2 from the germline V gene are SGDLS and YYNGEE. With V trimmed by 4 bases and J by 5 bases, 20 bases remained unmatched. Here the CDR3 DNA reads TGTGCCAGCAGCCTTACGGGACTAGCGGGGGCCCTTACTACCCCCCACAATGAGCAGTTCTTC. Protein: CASSLTGLAGALTTPHNEQFF.

The CDR3 protein is CASSSPGTGSSYEQYF. The CDR3 region has the DNA TGTGCCAGCAGCTCACCCGGGACAGGTAGCTCCTACGAGCAGTACTTC. This chain uses TRBV7-6 with TRBJ2-7, with 8 bases aligning to TRBD1. Germline V gene lookup returns CDR1 SGHVS and CDR2 FNYEAQ. The CDR3 runs 16 residues. V lost 4 bases to trimming and J lost 0 bases; unmatched junction nucleotides: 8.

This clonotype has at least ten counts. V and J are TRBV28 and TRBJ2-7; 13 bases agree with TRBD2. The ends lost 5 bases at V and 6 bases at J; junction bases unmatched: 7. Germline loops: CDR1 MDHEN, CDR2 SYDVKM. This CDR3 region has 15 residues. CDR3: CASSKRTSGRTEQYF. Here the CDR3 DNA reads TGTGCCAGCAGTAAAAGGACTAGCGGGAGAACCGAGCAGTACTTC.

DNA for the CDR3: TGTGCCAGCAGCTTCGACAGACCCGCCAATGAGCAGTTCTTC. It is translated as CASSFDRPANEQFF. The gene calls are TRBV7-8 and TRBJ2-1; weak D call: TRBD1 (5 bases). Germline assignment: CDR1 SGHVS and CDR2 FQNEAQ. Trimming took off 3 bases at V and 6 bases at J, with 12 bases between the two ends. This CDR3 is built from 14 residues.

DNA of the CDR3: TGTGCCAGCACGCGGGGACAGGGAGGGAAGGAGAACTATGGCTACACCTTC. It is translated as CASTRGQGGKENYGYTF. The genes are TRBV6-6 and TRBJ1-2; 9 bases agree with TRBD1. The length of the CDR3 is 17 residues. J was trimmed by 2 bases and V by 7 bases; bases with no gene match: 14. CDR1 is MNHNY, CDR2 SVGAGI, per germline (reference sequence).

This clonotype came up a few times. The rearrangement uses TRBV3-1 and TRBJ2-1; maybe TRBD2 (6 bases). V was cut by 1 base and J by 6 bases, with 22 bases left in between. This CDR3 has 18 residues. CDR1 and CDR2 (germline): LGHDT, YNNKEL (reference sequence). The CDR3 is CASSQGWRGAGSGNEQFF. The CDR3 DNA reads TGTGCCAGCAGCCAAGGATGGCGCGGGGCAGGGTCAGGCAATGAGCAGTTCTTC.

The rearrangement joins TRBV6-6 to TRBJ2-5, with 11 positions matching TRBD2. V was clipped by 6 bases and J by 3 bases; unmatched bases: 6. This CDR3 contains 15 residues. Germline V gene data show CDR1 as MNHNY and CDR2 as SVGAGI (reference sequence). CDR3 coding DNA: TGTGCCAGCAGCCTCACTAGCGGGGGAGAAGAGACCCAGTACTTC. This sequence encodes CASSLTSGGEETQYF.

This clonotype was recorded at least ten times. The V call is TRBV19, the J call TRBJ2-7; TRBD2 agrees at 12 bases. The CDR3 consists of 15 residues. Germline loops: CDR1 LNHDA, CDR2 SQIVND (reference sequence). V lost 5 bases and J lost 5; bases outside the gene matches: 7. In nucleotides, the CDR3 is TGTGCCAGTAGTCTGCTAGCGGGAGGGAGTGACGAGCAGTACTTC. Protein sequence: CASSLLAGGSDEQYF.

This clonotype was seen a few times. The chain has TRBV28 and TRBJ1-5; D may be TRBD1 (6 bases). From germline, CDR1 is MDHEN and CDR2 SYDVKM. The V end was cut by 6 bases, the J end by 6 bases, with 15 bases between. The CDR3 is 14 residues long. CDR3 sequence (DNA): TGTGCCAGCAGCCCAGGGGCGGGTAGTCAGCCCCAGCATTTT. As protein: CASSPGAGSQPQHF.

This clonotype was detected many times. The chain joins TRBV29-1 to TRBJ1-2, with TRBD1 matching over 7 bases. V lost 7 bases, J lost 0 bases, and 5 bases stayed unmatched. The germline gives CDR1 SQVTM, CDR2 ANQGSEA. The CDR3 totals 13 residues. CDR3 DNA: TGCAGCGCTCAGACAGGGACTAACTATGGCTACACCTTC. Its protein product is CSAQTGTNYGYTF.

This chain links TRBV6-5 with TRBJ2-4, with TRBD2 identical over 7 bases. Looked up from germline, CDR1 is MNHEY and CDR2 is SVGAGI. The CDR3 is made up of 13 amino acids. Trimming cost V 2 bases and J 9 bases; bases outside gene matches: 4. As DNA, the CDR3 is TGTGCCAGCAGTTACAATGGGGGGGGCATTCAGTACTTC. Amino acids: CASSYNGGGIQYF.

The chain employs TRBV12-3 or TRBV12-4 and TRBJ1-1; possibly TRBD1 for D (6 bases). The V and J ends lost 7 bases and 4 bases respectively, with 10 bases between them. The CDR3 spans 12 residues. CDR3 coding DNA: TGTGCCAGCAACAGGGCGGGCACTGAAGCTTTCTTT. This codes for CASNRAGTEAFF.

In this sample, this clonotype turned up many times. The genes are TRBV24-1 and TRBJ2-3; 7 positions match TRBD1. Trimming at V came to 7 bases and at J to 4 bases, leaving 4 bases not matched to a gene. CDR3 length equals 13 residues. CDR1 is KGHDR and CDR2 is SFDVKD in the germline V gene. CDR3 coding DNA: TGTGCCACCAGGTCCGACAGGGCAGATACGCAGTATTTT. This sequence encodes CATRSDRADTQYF.

This clonotype showed up just a few times. The rearrangement joins TRBV7-9 to TRBJ2-7; D gene uncertain. This CDR3 comprises 11 residues. Trimming pared 3 bases from V and 6 bases from J, leaving 6 bases between. The germline gives CDR1 SEHNR, CDR2 FQNEAQ (reference sequence). Here the CDR3 DNA reads TGTGCCAGCAGCTTCGACCCCGAGCAGTACTTC. Translation gives CASSFDPEQYF.

This clonotype has just a few counts. The V and J genes are TRBV29-1 and TRBJ2-5; 12 bases align to TRBD1. Trimming removed 5 bases from V and 4 bases from J; junction bases left unmatched: 2. The CDR3 has 13 amino acids. The germline CDR1 and CDR2 sequences are SQVTM and ANQGSEA. CDR3 DNA: TGCAGCGTTTGGGACAGGGGGCGAGAGACCCAGTACTTC. It encodes CSVWDRGRETQYF.

This clonotype was seen a handful of times. V usage is TRBV3-1 and J usage is TRBJ1-1; D possibly corresponds to TRBD1 (5 bases). The germline V and J ends were trimmed by 7 bases and 5 bases, with 14 bases remaining between them. Germline V gene sequence: CDR1 LGHDT, CDR2 YNNKEL (reference sequence). This CDR3 region has 13 residues. Written as DNA, the CDR3 is TGTGCCAGCACCCGGGGCGAGGGGACTGAAGCTTTCTTT. Amino acids: CASTRGEGTEAFF.

This clonotype was found a few times. This chain links TRBV12-3 or TRBV12-4 with TRBJ2-1; no firm D call. V lost 3 bases, J lost 6 bases, and 15 bases lay in between. This CDR3 is 15 amino acids long. CDR3 in amino acids: CASSLSSEWINEQFF. In DNA, the CDR3 is TGTGCCAGCAGTTTGTCCTCCGAGTGGATCAATGAGCAGTTCTTC.

This sequence joins TRBV12-3 or TRBV12-4 and TRBJ2-3; possibly TRBD2 for D (6 bases). V was pared by 5 bases and J by 6 bases, with 15 bases between. The CDR3 is made up of 14 amino acids. The CDR3 here is CASSPRRGTDTQYF. The CDR3 DNA reads TGTGCCAGCAGTCCTCGGCGGGGAACCGATACGCAGTATTTT.

V gene TRBV18 combines with J gene TRBJ2-4; perhaps TRBD1 as D (6 bases). Looked up from germline, CDR1 is KGHSH and CDR2 is LQKENI. CDR3 length: 16 amino acids. Trimming pared 0 bases from V and 7 bases from J, leaving 16 bases between. In DNA, the CDR3 is TGTGCCAGCTCACCACCGAAAAGGACAGAGTATAACATTCAGTACTTC. The encoded protein is CASSPPKRTEYNIQYF.

The V gene is TRBV11-2, the J gene TRBJ2-1; maybe TRBD2 (5 bases). Germline CDR1 is SGHAT and CDR2 is FQNNGV. V was pared by 1 base and J by 8 bases, with 12 bases between. The CDR3 extends over 14 amino acids. The CDR3 DNA reads as TGTGCCAGCAGCTTAGCCCCCAGGCGGGATGAGCAGTTCTTC. It yields the protein CASSLAPRRDEQFF.

This chain connects TRBV29-1 to TRBJ2-7, with 9 bases matching TRBD1. The length of the CDR3 is 14 residues. The germline gives CDR1 SQVTM, CDR2 ANQGSEA. The V gene end was trimmed by 7 bases and the J gene end by 4 bases; junction bases not matched to a gene: 11. Written as DNA, the CDR3 is TGCAGCGCTAGAAGGGACAGGGAAAGGTACGAGCAGTACTTC. It translates to CSARRDRERYEQYF.

This clonotype was seen only a few times. For the CDR3, the DNA is TGCAGCGTTGATGGACTAGCGGGGGTGAGCTCCTACGAGCAGTACTTC. Amino acids: CSVDGLAGVSSYEQYF. The rearrangement uses TRBV29-1 and TRBJ2-7; 13 nucleotides agree with TRBD2. The V and J ends lost 3 bases and 0 bases, in that order; junction bases with no gene match: 5. Germline CDR1 and CDR2: SQVTM and ANQGSEA. The CDR3 has 16 residues.